Many counts were recorded for the clone carrying this T cell receptor beta chain. Its specificity is unknown. Time point of the sample: persistent/refractory GD, antithyroid drugs over 5 years with positive TRAb. RNA from PBMCs was the source of the TCR library. Patients were from an endocrinology department in Xi'an, China. TCR beta libraries were built with iRepertoire HTBI primers and Arm-PCR of CDR3 regions. TCRdb re-derived calls from the multiplex PCR reads in MiXCR, one entry per CDR3 protein. The profile shows around 460,000 distinct CDR3 sequences, approximately 23% of them singletons. These data are taken from a study of regulatory T cells in long-lasting Graves disease. The CDR3 runs 18 residues. Germline assignment: CDR1 MNHNS and CDR2 SASEGT. Trimming cost V 6 bases and J 0 bases, with 23 bases left between them. Study observations and caveats: Persistent disease preferred TRBV28, TRBJ1-2 and TRBJ2-5; new disease, TRBV20-1 and TRBJ2-1.

J is TRBJ1-2 and V is TRBV6-1; no reliable D call. Sequenced material: peripheral blood mononuclear cells (PBMCs), taken when the disease was refractory, from a patient treated with antithyroid drugs. The sequence came from a female donor with Graves disease. The DNA of the CDR3 is TGTGCCAGCAGGCTTCGTACGTCAACCGAGCAAACTAACTATGGCTACACCTTC. The encoded protein is CASRLRTSTEQTNYGYTF.